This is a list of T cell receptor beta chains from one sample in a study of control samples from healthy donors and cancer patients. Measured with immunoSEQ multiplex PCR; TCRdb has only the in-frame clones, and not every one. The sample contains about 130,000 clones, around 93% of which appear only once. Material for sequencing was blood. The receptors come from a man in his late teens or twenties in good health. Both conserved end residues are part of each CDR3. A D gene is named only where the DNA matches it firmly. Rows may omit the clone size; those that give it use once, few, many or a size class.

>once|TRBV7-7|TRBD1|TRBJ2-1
CASSLAGTGGTNEQFF
TGTGCCAGCAGCTTAGCGGGGACAGGGGGGACCAATGAGCAGTTCTTC
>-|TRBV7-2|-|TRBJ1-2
CASSFTPGTGGYTF
TGTGCCAGCAGCTTCACACCAGGGACGGGAGGCTACACCTTC
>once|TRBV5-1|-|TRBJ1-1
CASSFLREANTEAFF
TGCGCCAGCAGCTTTTTAAGGGAAGCGAACACTGAAGCTTTCTTT
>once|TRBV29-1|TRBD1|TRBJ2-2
CSGGQGITGELFF
TGCAGCGGTGGACAGGGAATCACCGGGGAGCTGTTTTTT
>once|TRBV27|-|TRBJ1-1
CASSSRGNRAFF
TGTGCCAGCAGTTCTAGGGGGAACAGAGCTTTCTTT
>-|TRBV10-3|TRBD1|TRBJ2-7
CAIKGQGTYEQYF
TGTGCCATCAAGGGACAGGGAACTTACGAGCAGTACTTC
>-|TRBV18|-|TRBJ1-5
CASSPNGTTVSNQPQHF
TGTGCCAGCTCACCCAACGGGACAACGGTTTCCAATCAGCCCCAGCATTTT
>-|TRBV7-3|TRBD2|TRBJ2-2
CASSSSSRGGYTGELFF
TGTGCCAGCAGCTCGTCTTCGCGGGGGGGATACACCGGGGAGCTGTTTTTT
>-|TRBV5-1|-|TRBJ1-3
CASNFSSSGNTIYF
TGCGCCAGCAACTTTTCTAGCTCTGGAAACACCATATATTTT
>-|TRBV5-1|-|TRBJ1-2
CASRLMGGVGSPHGYTF
TGCGCCAGCAGGCTGATGGGGGGCGTAGGATCTCCTCATGGCTACACCTTC
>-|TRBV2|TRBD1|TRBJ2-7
CASGDRRNYEQYF
TGTGCCAGCGGGGACAGGAGGAACTACGAGCAGTACTTC
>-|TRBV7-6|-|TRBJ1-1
CASSSREWSEAFF
TGTGCCAGCAGCTCCAGGGAATGGTCTGAAGCTTTCTTT
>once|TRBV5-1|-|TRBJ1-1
CASSWGRGNTEAFF
TGCGCCAGCAGCTGGGGGAGGGGGAACACTGAAGCTTTCTTT
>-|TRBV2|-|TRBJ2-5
CASGEVEETQYF
TGTGCCAGCGGGGAGGTAGAAGAGACCCAGTACTTC
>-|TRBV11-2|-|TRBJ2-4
CASSLDWGGSLGIQYF
TGTGCCAGCAGCTTAGATTGGGGGGGCAGCCTGGGCATTCAGTACTTC
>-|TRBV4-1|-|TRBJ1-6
CASSPTTSSYNSPLHF
TGCGCCAGCAGCCCTACGACGAGCTCCTATAATTCACCCCTCCACTTT
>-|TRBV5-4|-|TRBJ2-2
CASSLGGAVGLFF
TGTGCCAGCAGCTTGGGAGGGGCGGTAGGGCTGTTTTTT
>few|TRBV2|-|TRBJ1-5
CASSEDLAGPQHF
TGTGCCAGCAGTGAGGACCTCGCGGGGCCCCAGCATTTT
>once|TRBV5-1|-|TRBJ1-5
CASSLGGSSGNQPQHF
TGCGCCAGCAGCTTGGGAGGCAGTAGTGGGAATCAGCCCCAGCATTTT
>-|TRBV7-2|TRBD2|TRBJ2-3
CASSLGLAETYF
TGTGCCAGCAGCTTAGGACTAGCGGAGACGTATTTT
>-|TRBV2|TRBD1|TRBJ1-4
CASSEGTANEKLFF
TGTGCCAGCAGTGAGGGGACAGCAAACGAAAAACTGTTTTTT
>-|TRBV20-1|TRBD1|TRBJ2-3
CSASPGTGADTQYF
TGCAGTGCTAGTCCCGGGACAGGGGCAGATACGCAGTATTTT
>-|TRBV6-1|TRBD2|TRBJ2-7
CASSELAGGRYEQYF
TGTGCCAGCAGTGAACTAGCGGGGGGTAGATACGAGCAGTACTTC
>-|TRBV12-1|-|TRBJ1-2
CASSPLTGGHGYTF
TGTGCCAGCAGCCCCCTGACAGGGGGTCATGGCTACACCTTC
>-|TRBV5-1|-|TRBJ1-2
CASSLAGGDYGYTF
TGCGCCAGCAGCTTGGCCGGGGGGGACTATGGCTACACCTTC
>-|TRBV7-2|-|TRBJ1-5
CASSLEGVNNQPQHF
TGTGCCAGCAGCTTAGAGGGGGTAAACAATCAGCCCCAGCATTTT
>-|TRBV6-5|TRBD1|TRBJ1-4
CASRFSGGNEKLFF
TGTGCCAGCAGGTTTTCAGGGGGCAATGAAAAACTGTTTTTT
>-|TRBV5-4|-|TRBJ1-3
CASSIRGDSGNTIYF
TGTGCCAGCAGCATTAGGGGGGACTCTGGAAACACCATATATTTT
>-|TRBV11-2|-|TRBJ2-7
CASSFRSEGELVVRQYF
TGTGCCAGCAGCTTCCGGAGTGAGGGGGAACTCGTCGTGAGGCAGTACTTC
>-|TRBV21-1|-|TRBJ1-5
CASSKVSQPQHF
TGTGCCAGCAGCAAAGTAAGTCAGCCCCAGCATTTT
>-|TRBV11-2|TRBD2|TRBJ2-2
CASSLRREVTGELFF
TGTGCCAGCAGCTTAAGGCGGGAGGTCACCGGGGAGCTGTTTTTT
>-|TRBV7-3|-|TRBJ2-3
CASSLNPVGGGRGDTQYF
TGTGCCAGCAGCCTGAACCCCGTAGGGGGGGGGCGTGGAGATACGCAGTATTTT